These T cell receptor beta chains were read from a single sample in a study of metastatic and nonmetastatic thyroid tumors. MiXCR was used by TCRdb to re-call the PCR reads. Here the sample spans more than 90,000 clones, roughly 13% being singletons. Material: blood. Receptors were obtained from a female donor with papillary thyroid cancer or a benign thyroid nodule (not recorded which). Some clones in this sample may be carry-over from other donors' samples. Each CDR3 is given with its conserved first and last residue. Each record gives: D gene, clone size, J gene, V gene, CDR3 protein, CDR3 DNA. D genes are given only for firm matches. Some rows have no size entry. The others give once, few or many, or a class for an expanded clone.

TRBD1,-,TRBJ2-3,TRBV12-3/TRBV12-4,CASSWTGGVRTYTQYF,TGTGCCAGCAGTTGGACAGGGGGCGTTCGCACATATACGCAGTATTTT
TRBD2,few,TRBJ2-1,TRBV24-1,CATSDPTSGPYNEQFF,TGTGCCACCAGTGATCCGACTAGCGGGCCATACAATGAGCAGTTCTTC
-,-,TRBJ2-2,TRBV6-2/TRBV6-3,CASSYSSGFNTGGLFF,TGTGCCAGCAGTTATAGTAGCGGTTTTAACACCGGGGGACTGTTTTTT
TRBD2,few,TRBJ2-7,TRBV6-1,CASSQTGREAYEQYF,TGTGCCAGCAGTCAGACTGGGCGGGAGGCATACGAGCAGTACTTC
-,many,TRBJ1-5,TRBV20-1,CSAKDSNQPQHF,TGCAGTGCTAAGGATAGCAATCAGCCCCAGCATTTT
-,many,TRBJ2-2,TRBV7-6,CASSQREYGELFF,TGTGCCAGCAGTCAGAGGGAGTACGGGGAGCTGTTTTTT
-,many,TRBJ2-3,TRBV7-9,CASSSQWTESTDTQYF,TGTGCCAGCAGCTCTCAATGGACGGAGAGCACAGATACGCAGTATTTT
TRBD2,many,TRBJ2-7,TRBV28,CASSDRTSGSHEQYF,TGTGCCAGCAGCGACAGGACTAGCGGGTCGCACGAGCAGTACTTC
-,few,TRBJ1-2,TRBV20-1,CSDCALDCYGYTF,TGCAGTGACTGCGCCTTGGATTGCTATGGCTACACCTTC
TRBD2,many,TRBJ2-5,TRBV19,CASSPRLAGPTGQETQYF,TGTGCCAGTAGTCCCCGGCTAGCGGGACCGACCGGACAAGAGACCCAGTACTTC
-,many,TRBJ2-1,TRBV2,CASSELGASSYNEQFF,TGTGCCAGCAGTGAATTGGGGGCGAGCTCCTACAATGAGCAGTTCTTC
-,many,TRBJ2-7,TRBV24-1,CATSEGGAGLYEQYF,TGTGCCACCAGTGAGGGGGGAGCGGGTTTGTACGAGCAGTACTTC
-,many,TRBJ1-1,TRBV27,CASGNHNTEAFF,TGTGCCAGCGGGAACCATAACACTGAAGCTTTCTTT
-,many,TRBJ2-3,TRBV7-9,CASSLGTDTQYF,TGTGCCAGCAGCTTAGGAACAGATACGCAGTATTTT
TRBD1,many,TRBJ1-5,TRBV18,CASSTSGGSNQPQHF,TGTGCCAGCTCAACTTCAGGGGGCAGCAATCAGCCCCAGCATTTT
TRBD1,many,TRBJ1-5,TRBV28,CASSERLMDRWGNQPQHF,TGTGCCAGCAGTGAGAGACTCATGGACAGGTGGGGCAATCAGCCCCAGCATTTT
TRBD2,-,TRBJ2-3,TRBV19,CASSVAGGRDTQYF,TGTGCCAGTTCAGTAGCGGGAGGGAGAGATACGCAGTATTTT
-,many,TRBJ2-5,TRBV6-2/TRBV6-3,CASSYSGGPQETQYF,TGTGCCAGCAGTTACTCCGGGGGGCCCCAAGAGACCCAGTACTTC
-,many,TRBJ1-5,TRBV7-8,CASSPRTLNSNQPQHF,TGTGCCAGCAGCCCAAGGACTCTAAATAGCAATCAGCCCCAGCATTTT
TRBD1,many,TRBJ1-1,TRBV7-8,CASSSNPGQGSNTEAFF,TGTGCCAGCAGCTCCAATCCCGGACAGGGGTCAAACACTGAAGCTTTCTTT
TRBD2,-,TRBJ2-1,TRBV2,CASSEITSVYNDQFF,TGTGCCAGCAGTGAAATCACTAGCGTGTACAATGATCAGTTCTTC